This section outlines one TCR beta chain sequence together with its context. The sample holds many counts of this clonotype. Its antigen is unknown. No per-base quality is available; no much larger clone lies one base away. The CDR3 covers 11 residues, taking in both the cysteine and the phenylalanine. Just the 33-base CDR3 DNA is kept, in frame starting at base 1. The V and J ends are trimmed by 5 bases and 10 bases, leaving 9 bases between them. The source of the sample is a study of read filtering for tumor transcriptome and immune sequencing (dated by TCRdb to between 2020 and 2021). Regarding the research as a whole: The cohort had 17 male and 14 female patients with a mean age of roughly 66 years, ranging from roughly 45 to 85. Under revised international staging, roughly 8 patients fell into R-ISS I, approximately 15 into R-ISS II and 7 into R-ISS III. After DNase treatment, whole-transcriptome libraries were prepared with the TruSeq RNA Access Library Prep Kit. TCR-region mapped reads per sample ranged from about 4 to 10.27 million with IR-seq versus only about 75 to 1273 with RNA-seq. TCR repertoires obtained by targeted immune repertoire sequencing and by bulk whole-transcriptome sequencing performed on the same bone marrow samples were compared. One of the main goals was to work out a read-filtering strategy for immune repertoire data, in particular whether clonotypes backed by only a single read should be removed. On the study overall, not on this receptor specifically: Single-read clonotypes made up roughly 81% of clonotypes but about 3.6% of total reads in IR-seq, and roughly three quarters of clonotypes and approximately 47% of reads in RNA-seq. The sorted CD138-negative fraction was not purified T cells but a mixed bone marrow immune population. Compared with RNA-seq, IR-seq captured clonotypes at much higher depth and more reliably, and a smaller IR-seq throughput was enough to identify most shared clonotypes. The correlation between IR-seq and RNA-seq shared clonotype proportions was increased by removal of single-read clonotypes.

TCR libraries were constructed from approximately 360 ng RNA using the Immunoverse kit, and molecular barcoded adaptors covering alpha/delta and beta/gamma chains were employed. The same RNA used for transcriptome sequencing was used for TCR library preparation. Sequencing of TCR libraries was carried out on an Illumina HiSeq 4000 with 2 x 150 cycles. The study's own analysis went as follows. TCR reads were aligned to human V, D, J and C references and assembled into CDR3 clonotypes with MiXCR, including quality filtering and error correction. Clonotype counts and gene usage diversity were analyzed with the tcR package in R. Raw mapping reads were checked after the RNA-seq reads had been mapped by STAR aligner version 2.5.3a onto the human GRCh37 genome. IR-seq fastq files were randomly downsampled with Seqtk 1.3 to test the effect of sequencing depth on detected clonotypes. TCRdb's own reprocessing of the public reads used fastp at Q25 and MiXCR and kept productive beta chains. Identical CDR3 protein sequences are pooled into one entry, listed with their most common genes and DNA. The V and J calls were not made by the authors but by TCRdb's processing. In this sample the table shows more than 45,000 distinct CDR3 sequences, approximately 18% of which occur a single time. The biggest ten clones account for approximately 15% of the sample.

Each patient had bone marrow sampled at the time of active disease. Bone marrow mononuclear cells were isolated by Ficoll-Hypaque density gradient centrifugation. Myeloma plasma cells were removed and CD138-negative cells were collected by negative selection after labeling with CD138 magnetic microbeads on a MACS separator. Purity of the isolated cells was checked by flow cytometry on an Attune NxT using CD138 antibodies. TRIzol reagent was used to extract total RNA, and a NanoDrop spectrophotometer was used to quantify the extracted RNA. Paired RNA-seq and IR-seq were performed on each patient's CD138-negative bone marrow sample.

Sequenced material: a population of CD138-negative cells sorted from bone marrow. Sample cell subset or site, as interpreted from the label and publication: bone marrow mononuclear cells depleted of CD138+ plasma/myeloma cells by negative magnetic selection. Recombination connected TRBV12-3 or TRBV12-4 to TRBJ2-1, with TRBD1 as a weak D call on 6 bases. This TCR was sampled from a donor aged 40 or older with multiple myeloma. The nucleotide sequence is TGTGCCAGCAGTGTACAGGGAGAGCAGTTCTTC. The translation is CASSVQGEQFF.